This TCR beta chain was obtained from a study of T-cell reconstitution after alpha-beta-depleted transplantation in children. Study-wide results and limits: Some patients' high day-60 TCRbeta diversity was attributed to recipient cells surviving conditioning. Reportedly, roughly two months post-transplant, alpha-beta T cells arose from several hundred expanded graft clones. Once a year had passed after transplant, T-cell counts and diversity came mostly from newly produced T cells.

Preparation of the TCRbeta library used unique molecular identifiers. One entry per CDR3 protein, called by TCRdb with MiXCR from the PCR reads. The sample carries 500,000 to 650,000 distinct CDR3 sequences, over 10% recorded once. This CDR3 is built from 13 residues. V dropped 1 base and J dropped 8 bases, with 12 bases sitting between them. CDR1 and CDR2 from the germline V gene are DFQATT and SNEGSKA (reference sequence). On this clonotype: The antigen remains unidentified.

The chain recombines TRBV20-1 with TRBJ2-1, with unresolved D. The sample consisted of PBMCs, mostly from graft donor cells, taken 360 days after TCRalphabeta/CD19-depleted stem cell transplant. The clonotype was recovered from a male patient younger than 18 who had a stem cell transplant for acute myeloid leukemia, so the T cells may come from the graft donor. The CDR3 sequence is CSARVLGFDEQFF. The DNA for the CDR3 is TGCAGTGCTAGAGTCCTTGGCTTTGATGAGCAGTTCTTC.